The entry below describes one T cell receptor (beta chain). Patients in Seattle were enrolled during active infection, then followed longitudinally. Source study methods: Amplification with reference gene primers provided the estimates of nucleated cell counts. TCRdb keeps only in-frame clones here, not all; method: immunoSEQ multiplex PCR. V and J calls and clone size are those listed in that table; D and trimming were worked out from the DNA. The sample holds almost 250,000 clones, about 83% seen once. This entry is derived from a study of blood T cell repertoires in COVID-19. Study-level information: Samples of COVID-19 (acute and convalescent) were obtained from the United States, Italy and Spain. Sources were T cells, B-cell-depleted T cells, or PBMCs; the material itself was cDNA or gDNA.

V shed 5 bases and J 2 bases; nucleotides not matched to a gene: 7. The CDR3 has 15 residues. Germline lookup yields CDR1 MDHEN and CDR2 SYDVKM. Sequencing used peripheral blood. The chain links TRBV28 to TRBJ2-5, with 8 nucleotides matching TRBD2. The source of this sequence is a woman at least 80 years old with COVID-19, enrolled during active disease. For the CDR3, the DNA is TGTGCCAGCAGTCATTTCAGCGGGGGACAAGAGACCCAGTACTTC. It yields the protein CASSHFSGGQETQYF. The variable domain in full, completed from reference TRBV28 and TRBJ2-5, reads DVKVTQSSRYLVKRTGEKVFLECVQDMDHENMFWYRQDPGLGLRLIYFSYDVKMKEKGDIPEGYSVSREKKERFSLILESASTNQTSMYLCASSHFSGGQETQYFGPGTRLLVL.